This T cell receptor beta chain was recovered during a study of T cells in Graves' hyperthyroidism and ophthalmopathy. Germline CDR1 is MNHEY and CDR2 is SMNVEV (reference sequence). This CDR3 is built from 13 residues. The ends were cut back, 3 bases at V and 8 bases at J, with 13 bases in the middle. Researchers took RNA transcripts and amplified the TCR beta CDR3 regions from them. The TCR CDR3 was amplified in a first-round RT-PCR using the HTBI primer set. TCRdb re-called the multiplex PCR reads with MiXCR, one entry per CDR3 protein. The table has about 420,000 distinct CDR3 sequences, roughly 13% seen once. This clonotype was seen repeatedly, ten times or more. Over 18 months, lack of ophthalmopathy progression marked Graves' hyperthyroidism as stable.

What was sequenced was blood. The clonotype originates from a woman aged 18-35 years with Graves' hyperthyroidism. The chain employs TRBV27 and TRBJ1-2, with D uncertain. CDR3 sequence: CASSFKGSSGYTF. The CDR3 DNA reads TGTGCCAGCAGTTTCAAGGGTTCGTCGGGCTACACCTTC.